This TCR beta chain was recovered during a study of CD8 T cells in ankylosing spondylitis. Overall study findings and caveats: CD8+ cells made up the disease-linked clones, which were relatively rare in peripheral blood. Blood from ankylosing spondylitis patients appeared to carry a characteristic eight-variant TCR beta motif. In ankylosing spondylitis patients, matched synovial fluid reportedly showed significant enrichment of disease-linked clones.

This clonotype has just a few counts. Its antigen is undetermined. Quantitative barcoded 5'-RACE was used to prepare TCR beta libraries. TCRdb recomputed calls from the 5' RACE reads with MiXCR, one row per CDR3 protein. There are approximately 550,000 distinct CDR3 sequences in the sample; 12% occur only once, and nearly 7% lies in the top ten. Per germline, CDR1 WSHSY and CDR2 SAAADI. The CDR3 runs 15 residues. The V segment lost 10 bases and the J segment 6 bases; nucleotides outside the gene matches: 12. The specimen sequenced was blood, either unsorted or a sorted T cell fraction (not recorded which). The chain uses TRBV10-2 and TRBJ2-1, with 10 bases identical to TRBD2. This sequence was found in a male donor with ankylosing spondylitis. CDR3: CATQSVASGGNEQFF. The DNA for the CDR3 is TGCGCCACCCAAAGTGTCGCTAGCGGGGGCAATGAGCAGTTCTTC.